Shown below are 12 T cell receptor beta chains from a single sample sequenced in a study of early T cells in non-severe SARS-CoV-2 infection listed by TCRdb under 2021. The protocol used for the library was 5' RACE. The sequencer listed for this sample is NextSeq 500. TCRdb applied fastp at Q25 and MiXCR to the public reads, then kept only in-frame beta chains. Rows are unified per CDR3 protein, each entry keeping the most common DNA and genes. The sample table holds tens of thousands of distinct CDR3 sequences, of which about 14% were seen once. The top ten hold 12% of the sample. Sequencing was performed on whole blood. The receptors stem from an adult who was a healthcare worker with PCR-confirmed SARS-CoV-2 infection or an uninfected control (not recorded which).

This clonotype occurred many times. The chain uses TRBV12-3 or TRBV12-4 and TRBJ2-7; D perhaps matches TRBD1 (5 bases). There are 15 residues in the CDR3. Trimming took 4 bases from V and 6 from J, leaving 19 bases between them. The DNA of the CDR3 is TGTGCCAGCAGTTCTACAGGATCGCCGATACTCGAGCAGTACTTC. Protein: CASSSTGSPILEQYF.

This clonotype was detected a few times. The chain couples TRBV20-1 to TRBJ2-5, with 16 bases fitting TRBD2. Trimming removed 0 bases from V and 5 bases from J; junction bases left unmatched: 9. The CDR3 spans 18 residues. CDR1 is DFQATT and CDR2 is SNEGSKA in the germline V gene (reference sequence). The CDR3 bases are TGCAGTGCTAGAGATCTTGGGACTAGCGGGAGGGGACCGGAGACCCAGTACTTC. Protein: CSARDLGTSGRGPETQYF.

The rearrangement joins TRBV4-1 to TRBJ1-2; D uncertain. The CDR3 contains 14 residues. CDR1 is MGHRA and CDR2 is YSYEKL in the germline V gene. Trimming removed 0 bases from V and 5 bases from J, with 10 bases in between. The CDR3 nucleotides are TGCGCCAGCAGCCAAGATGAGTACCAGTATGGCTACACCTTC. Amino acid sequence: CASSQDEYQYGYTF.

This clonotype was seen a few times. The chain uses TRBV28 and TRBJ1-1, with a possible D match to TRBD1 (5 bases). Germline CDR1 reads MDHEN; CDR2 reads SYDVKM. Trimming cost V 2 bases and J 1 base, with 11 bases left between them. The CDR3 has 15 amino acids. As DNA, the CDR3 is TGTGCCAGCAGTTTAAGTCCAGGGCCGAACACTGAAGCTTTCTTT. This codes for CASSLSPGPNTEAFF.

In this sample, this clonotype turned up many times. The rearrangement links TRBV6-5 to TRBJ1-2; 7 bases match TRBD1. CDR1 is MNHEY and CDR2 is SVGAGI in the germline V gene. This CDR3 is 14 amino acids long. V dropped 0 bases and J dropped 8; count of bases not matched to a gene: 6. Here the CDR3 reads CASSYSGGGGGYTF. The CDR3 bases are TGTGCCAGCAGTTACTCTGGAGGGGGCGGAGGCTACACCTTC.

The J gene is TRBJ2-7, the V gene TRBV29-1, with 7 bases lining up with TRBD2. CDR1 SQVTM and CDR2 ANQGSEA come from the germline V gene. CDR3 length: 12 residues. Unmatched junction bases numbered 8, after V lost 7 bases and J lost 5 bases. The CDR3 bases are TGCAGCGCCAGGGAGGGGAGCCACGAGCAGTACTTC. This sequence encodes CSAREGSHEQYF.

The chain recombines TRBV28 with TRBJ1-2; tentative D call: TRBD1 (5 bases). V was shortened by 4 bases and J by 4 bases, with 13 bases between the two germline ends. The CDR3 is made up of 14 amino acids. Germline V gene sequence: CDR1 MDHEN, CDR2 SYDVKM. The CDR3: CASSYLGRIYGYTF. The CDR3, as DNA: TGTGCCAGCAGTTACCTGGGACGGATCTATGGCTACACCTTC.

In nucleotides, the CDR3 is TGTGCCAGCAGTCCCAGGGTAGCGGGGTTCTCCACAGATACGCAGTATTTT. As protein: CASSPRVAGFSTDTQYF. The gene calls are TRBV6-2 or TRBV6-3 and TRBJ2-3; 8 bases line up with TRBD2. This CDR3 contains 17 residues. Trimming took 5 bases from V and 2 from J; bases not matched to a gene: 12. Germline V lookup: CDR1 MNHEY, CDR2 SVGEGT.

The chain couples TRBV20-1 to TRBJ1-6; D call uncertain. CDR1 DFQATT and CDR2 SNEGSKA come from the germline V gene (reference sequence). V lost 1 base to trimming and J lost 7 bases, with 11 bases between them. This CDR3 region has 14 residues. The CDR3 DNA reads TGCAGTGCTAGAGGTCTAACCCCCAATTCACCCCTCCACTTT. The encoded protein is CSARGLTPNSPLHF.

This clonotype was observed a few times. The chain is built from TRBV6-2 or TRBV6-3 and TRBJ1-5; D not certain. Germline loops: CDR1 MNHEY, CDR2 SVGEGT. The CDR3 is 13 amino acids. Deletions cut 0 bases from V and 6 bases from J, with 6 bases between. In nucleotides, the CDR3 is TGTGCCAGCAGTTACTCAGAGAGTCAGCCCCAGCATTTT. This codes for CASSYSESQPQHF.

This clonotype occurred many times. The genes are TRBV24-1 and TRBJ1-2; D is perhaps TRBD1 (6 bases). Germline CDR1 and CDR2: KGHDR and SFDVKD. Trimming removed 3 bases at V and 8 bases at J, with 18 bases between. This CDR3 comprises 15 residues. The chain's CDR3 is CATSDPTTGMEGYTF. DNA for the CDR3: TGTGCCACCAGTGATCCTACTACAGGGATGGAAGGCTACACCTTC.

This clonotype was observed a handful of times. The chain has TRBV28 and TRBJ1-6, with D possibly being TRBD1 (6 bases). V shed 6 bases and J shed 7 bases, with 16 bases lying between them. The CDR3 totals 15 residues. Germline values: CDR1 MDHEN, CDR2 SYDVKM. DNA for the CDR3: TGTGCCAGCAGACTCATGACAGGAGAAAATTCACCCCTCCACTTT. Its protein product is CASRLMTGENSPLHF.